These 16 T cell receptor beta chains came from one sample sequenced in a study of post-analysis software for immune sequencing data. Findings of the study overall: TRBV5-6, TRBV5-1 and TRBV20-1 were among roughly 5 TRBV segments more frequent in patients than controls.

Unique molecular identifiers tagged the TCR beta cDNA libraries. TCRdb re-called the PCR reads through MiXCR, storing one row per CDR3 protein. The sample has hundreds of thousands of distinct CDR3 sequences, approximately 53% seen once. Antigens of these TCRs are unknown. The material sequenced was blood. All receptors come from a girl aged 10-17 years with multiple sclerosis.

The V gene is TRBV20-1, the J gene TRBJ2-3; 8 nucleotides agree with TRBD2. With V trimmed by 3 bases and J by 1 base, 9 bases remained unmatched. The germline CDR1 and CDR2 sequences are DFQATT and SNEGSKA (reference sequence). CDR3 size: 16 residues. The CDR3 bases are TGCAGTGCTAGGGGGGCGGGAGGTCGGCGCACAGATACGCAGTATTTT. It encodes CSARGAGGRRTDTQYF.

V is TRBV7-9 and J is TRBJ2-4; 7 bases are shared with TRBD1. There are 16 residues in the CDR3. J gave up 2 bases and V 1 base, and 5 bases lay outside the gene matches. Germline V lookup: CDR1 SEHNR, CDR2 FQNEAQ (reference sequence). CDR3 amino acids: CASSLGGGASKNIQYF. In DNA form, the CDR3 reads TGTGCCAGCAGCTTAGGAGGGGGCGCCTCCAAAAACATTCAGTACTTC.

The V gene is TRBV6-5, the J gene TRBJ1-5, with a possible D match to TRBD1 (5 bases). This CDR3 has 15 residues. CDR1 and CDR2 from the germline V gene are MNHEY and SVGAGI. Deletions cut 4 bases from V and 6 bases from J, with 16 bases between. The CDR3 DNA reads TGTGCCAGCAGTTCCCGGGGGGGAATCGGTCAGCCCCAGCATTTT. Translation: CASSSRGGIGQPQHF.

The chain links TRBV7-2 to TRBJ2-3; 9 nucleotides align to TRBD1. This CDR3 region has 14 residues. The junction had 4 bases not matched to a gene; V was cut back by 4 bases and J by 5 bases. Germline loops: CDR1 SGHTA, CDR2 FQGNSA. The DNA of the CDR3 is TGTGCCAGCAGCTCACAGGGGGCTGGAGATACGCAGTATTTT. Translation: CASSSQGAGDTQYF.

The CDR3, as DNA: TGTGCCAGCAGTGGATCCGGGACAGGGAAAAACATTCAGTACTTC. Protein product: CASSGSGTGKNIQYF. The J gene is TRBJ2-4, the V gene TRBV25-1; 9 bases match TRBD1. V was clipped by 4 bases and J by 4 bases; unmatched bases: 5. Germline V lookup: CDR1 MGHDK, CDR2 SYGVNS. The CDR3 loop spans 15 amino acids.

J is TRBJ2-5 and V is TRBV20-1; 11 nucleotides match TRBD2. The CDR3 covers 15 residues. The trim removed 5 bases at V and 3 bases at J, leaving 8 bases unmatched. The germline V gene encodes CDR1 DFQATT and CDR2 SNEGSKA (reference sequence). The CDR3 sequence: CSADSGGAREETQYF. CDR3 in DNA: TGCAGTGCTGATAGCGGGGGGGCGAGAGAAGAGACCCAGTACTTC.

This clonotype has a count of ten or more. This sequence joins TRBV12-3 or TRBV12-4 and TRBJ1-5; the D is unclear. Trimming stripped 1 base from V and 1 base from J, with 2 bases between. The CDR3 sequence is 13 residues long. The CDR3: CASSLGSNQPQHF. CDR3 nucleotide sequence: TGTGCCAGCAGTTTAGGCAGCAATCAGCCCCAGCATTTT.

In nucleotides, the CDR3 is TGTGCCAGCAGTAGTTATTCGGACGGACTTAGCACAGATACGCAGTATTTT. This codes for CASSSYSDGLSTDTQYF. The chain uses TRBV6-1 and TRBJ2-3, with a tentative D call TRBD2 (5 bases). The germline V gene has CDR1 MNHNS and CDR2 SASEGT. Trimming cost V 5 bases and J 0 bases, with 18 bases left between them. This CDR3 is 17 amino acids long.

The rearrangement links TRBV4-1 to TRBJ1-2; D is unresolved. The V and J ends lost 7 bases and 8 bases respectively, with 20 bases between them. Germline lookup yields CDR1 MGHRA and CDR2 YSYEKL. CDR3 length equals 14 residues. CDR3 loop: CASTPAAVGAGYTF. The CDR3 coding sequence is TGCGCCAGCACACCGGCGGCCGTGGGTGCCGGCTACACCTTC.

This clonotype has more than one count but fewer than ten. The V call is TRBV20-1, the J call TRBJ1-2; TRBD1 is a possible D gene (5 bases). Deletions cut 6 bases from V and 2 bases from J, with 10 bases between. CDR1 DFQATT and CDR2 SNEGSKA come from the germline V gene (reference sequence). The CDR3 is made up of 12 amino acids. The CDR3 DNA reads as TGCAGTGCAAAAGCAGGGAACTATGGCTACACCTTC. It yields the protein CSAKAGNYGYTF.

CDR3 nucleotides: TGCAGCGTCCGGGGTAGCCATGAGCAGTTCTTC. This sequence encodes CSVRGSHEQFF. The gene calls are TRBV29-1 and TRBJ2-1; TRBD2 is a possible D gene (5 bases). V lost 6 bases and J lost 8, with 11 bases in between. The CDR3 is 11 residues long. Germline CDR1 SQVTM, CDR2 ANQGSEA.

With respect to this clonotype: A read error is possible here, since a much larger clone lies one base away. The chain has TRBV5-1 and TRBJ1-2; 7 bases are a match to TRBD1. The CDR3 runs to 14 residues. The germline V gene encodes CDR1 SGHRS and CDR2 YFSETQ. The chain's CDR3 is CAGSSLTGTYGYTF. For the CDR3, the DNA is TGCGCCGGCAGCTCCCTGACAGGGACCTATGGCTACACCTTC. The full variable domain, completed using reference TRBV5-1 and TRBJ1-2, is KAGVTQTPRYLIKTRGQQVTLSCSPISGHRSVSWYQQTPGQGLQFLFEYFSETQRNKGNFPGRFSGRQFSNSRSEMNVSTLELGDSALYLCAGSSLTGTYGYTFGSGTRLTVV.

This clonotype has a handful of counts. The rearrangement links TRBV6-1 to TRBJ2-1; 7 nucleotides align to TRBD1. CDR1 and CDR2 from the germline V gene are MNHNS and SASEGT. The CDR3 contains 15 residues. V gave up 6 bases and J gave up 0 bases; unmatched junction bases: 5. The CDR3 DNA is TGTGCCAGCAGAACAGGGGCCAGCTCCTACAATGAGCAGTTCTTC. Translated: CASRTGASSYNEQFF.

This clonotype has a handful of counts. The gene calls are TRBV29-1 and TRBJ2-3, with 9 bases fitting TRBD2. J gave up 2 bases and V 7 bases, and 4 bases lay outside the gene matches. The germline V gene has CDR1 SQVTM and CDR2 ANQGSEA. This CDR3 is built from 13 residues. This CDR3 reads CSGRTSVTDTQYF. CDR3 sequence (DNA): TGCAGCGGAAGGACTAGCGTCACAGATACGCAGTATTTT.

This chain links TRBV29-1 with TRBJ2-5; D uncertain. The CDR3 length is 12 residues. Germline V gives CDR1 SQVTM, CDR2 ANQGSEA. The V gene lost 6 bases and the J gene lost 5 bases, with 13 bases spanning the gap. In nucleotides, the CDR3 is TGCAGCGTCGTTATGGGTTTGGAGACCCAGTACTTC. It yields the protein CSVVMGLETQYF. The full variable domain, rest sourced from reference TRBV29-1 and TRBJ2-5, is SAVISQKPSRDICQRGTSLTIQCQVDSQVTMMFWYRQQPGQSLTLIATANQGSEATYESGFVIDKFPISRPNLTFSTLTVSNMSPEDSSIYLCSVVMGLETQYFGPGTRLLVL.

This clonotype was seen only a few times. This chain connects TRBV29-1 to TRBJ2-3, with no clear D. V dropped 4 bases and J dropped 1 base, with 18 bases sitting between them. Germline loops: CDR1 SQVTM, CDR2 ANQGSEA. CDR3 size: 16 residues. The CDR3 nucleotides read TGCAGCGTTGGGGGTTCCGCTTCCACGGGCACAGATACGCAGTATTTT. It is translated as CSVGGSASTGTDTQYF.